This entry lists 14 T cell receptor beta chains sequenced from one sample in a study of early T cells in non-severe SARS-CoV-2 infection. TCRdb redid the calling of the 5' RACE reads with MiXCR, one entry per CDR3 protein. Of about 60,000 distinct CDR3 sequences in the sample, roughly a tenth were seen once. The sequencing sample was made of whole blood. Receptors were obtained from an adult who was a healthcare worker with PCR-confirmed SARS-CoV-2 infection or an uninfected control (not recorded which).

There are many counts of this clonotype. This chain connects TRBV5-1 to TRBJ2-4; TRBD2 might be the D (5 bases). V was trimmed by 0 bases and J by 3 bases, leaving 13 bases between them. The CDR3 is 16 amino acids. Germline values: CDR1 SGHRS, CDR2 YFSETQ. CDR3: CASSLDASRGKNIQYF. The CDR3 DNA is TGCGCCAGCAGCTTGGATGCTTCACGGGGCAAAAACATTCAGTACTTC.

CDR3 protein: CATGQGTNYGYTF. The CDR3 DNA sequence: TGTGCCACGGGACAGGGGACTAACTATGGCTACACCTTC. The V call is TRBV10-3, the J call TRBJ1-2; 10 positions agree with TRBD1. CDR3 length equals 13 residues. The germline V gene has CDR1 ENHRY and CDR2 SYGVKD. After removal of 10 bases from V and 0 bases from J, the junction contained 2 bases not matched to a gene.

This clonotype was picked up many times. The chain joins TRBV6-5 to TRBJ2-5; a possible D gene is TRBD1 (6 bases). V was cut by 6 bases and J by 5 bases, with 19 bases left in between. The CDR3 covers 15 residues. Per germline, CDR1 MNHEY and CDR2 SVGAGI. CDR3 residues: CASRDGQLRGETQYF. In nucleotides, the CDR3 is TGTGCCAGCAGAGATGGACAGTTAAGAGGGGAGACCCAGTACTTC.

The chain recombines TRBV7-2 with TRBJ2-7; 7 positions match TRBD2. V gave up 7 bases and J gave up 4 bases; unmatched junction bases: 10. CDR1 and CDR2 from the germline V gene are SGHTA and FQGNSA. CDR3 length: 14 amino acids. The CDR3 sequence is CASTIGGGPYEQYF. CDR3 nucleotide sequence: TGTGCCAGCACCATTGGGGGAGGGCCTTACGAGCAGTACTTC.

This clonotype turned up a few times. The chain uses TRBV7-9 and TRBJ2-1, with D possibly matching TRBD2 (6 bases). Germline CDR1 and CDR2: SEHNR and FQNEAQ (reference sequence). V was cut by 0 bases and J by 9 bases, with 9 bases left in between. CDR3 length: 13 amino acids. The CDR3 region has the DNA TGTGCCAGCAGCTTAGCGTTGGGGGGTGAGCAGTTCTTC. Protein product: CASSLALGGEQFF.

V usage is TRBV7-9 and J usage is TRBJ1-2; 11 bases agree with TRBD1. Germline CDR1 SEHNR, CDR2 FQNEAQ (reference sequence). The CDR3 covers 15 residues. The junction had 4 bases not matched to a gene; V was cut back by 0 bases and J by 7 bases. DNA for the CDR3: TGTGCCAGCAGCTTAGCGGGACAGGGGGACGGTGGCTACACCTTC. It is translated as CASSLAGQGDGGYTF.

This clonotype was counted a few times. CDR3: CASSPGAFNEQYF. The DNA for the CDR3 is TGTGCCAGCAGCCCCGGGGCCTTTAACGAGCAGTACTTC. The chain joins TRBV3-1 to TRBJ2-7, with D perhaps assigned TRBD1 or TRBD2 (5 bases each). This CDR3 is built from 13 residues. Germline V gene data show CDR1 as LGHDT and CDR2 as YNNKEL (reference sequence). Deletions cut 4 bases from V and 5 bases from J, with 12 bases between.

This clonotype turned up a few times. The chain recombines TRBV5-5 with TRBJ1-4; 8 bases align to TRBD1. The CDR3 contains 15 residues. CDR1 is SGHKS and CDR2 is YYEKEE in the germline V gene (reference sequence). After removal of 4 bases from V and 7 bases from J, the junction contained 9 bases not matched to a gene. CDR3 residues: CASSLLTGDSEKLFF. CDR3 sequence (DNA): TGTGCCAGCAGCCTATTGACAGGGGATAGTGAAAAACTGTTTTTT. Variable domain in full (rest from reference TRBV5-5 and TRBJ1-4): DAGVTQSPTHLIKTRGQQVTLRCSPISGHKSVSWYQQVLGQGPQFIFQYYEKEERGRGNFPDRFSARQFPNYSSELNVNALLLGDSALYLCASSLLTGDSEKLFFGSGTQLSVL.

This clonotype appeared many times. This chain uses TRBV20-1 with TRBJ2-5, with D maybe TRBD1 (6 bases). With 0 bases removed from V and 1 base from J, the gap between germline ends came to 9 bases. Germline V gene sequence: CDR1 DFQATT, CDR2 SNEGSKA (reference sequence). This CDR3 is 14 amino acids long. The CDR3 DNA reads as TGCAGTGCTAGAGATGTGGGGGCCCAAGAGACCCAGTACTTC. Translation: CSARDVGAQETQYF.

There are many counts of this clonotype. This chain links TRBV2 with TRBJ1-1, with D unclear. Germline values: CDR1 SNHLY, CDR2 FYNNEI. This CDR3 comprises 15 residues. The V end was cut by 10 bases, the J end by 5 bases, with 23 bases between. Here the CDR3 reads CATTPRTGSRTEAFF. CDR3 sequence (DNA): TGTGCCACAACCCCCCGGACGGGGAGTCGAACTGAAGCTTTCTTT.

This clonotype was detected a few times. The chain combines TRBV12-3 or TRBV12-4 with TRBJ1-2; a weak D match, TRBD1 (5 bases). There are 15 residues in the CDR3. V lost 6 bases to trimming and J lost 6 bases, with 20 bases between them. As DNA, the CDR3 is TGTGCCAGCAGCCAGGGACGGGACGGGACCCATGGCTACACCTTC. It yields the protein CASSQGRDGTHGYTF.

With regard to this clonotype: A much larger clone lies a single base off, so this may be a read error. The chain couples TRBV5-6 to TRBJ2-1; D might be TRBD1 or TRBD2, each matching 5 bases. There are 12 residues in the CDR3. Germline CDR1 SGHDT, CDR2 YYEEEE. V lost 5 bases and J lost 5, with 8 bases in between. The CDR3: CASRRGNNEQFF. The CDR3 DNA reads TGTGCCAGCAGGAGGGGCAACAATGAGCAGTTCTTC.

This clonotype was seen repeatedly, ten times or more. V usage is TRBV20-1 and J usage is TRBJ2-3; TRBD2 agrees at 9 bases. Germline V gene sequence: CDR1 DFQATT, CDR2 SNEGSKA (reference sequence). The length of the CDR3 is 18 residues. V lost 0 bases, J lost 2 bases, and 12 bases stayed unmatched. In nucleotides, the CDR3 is TGCAGTGCTAGAGATAATAGAATCGGACTAGCGATCACAGATACGCAGTATTTT. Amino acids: CSARDNRIGLAITDTQYF.

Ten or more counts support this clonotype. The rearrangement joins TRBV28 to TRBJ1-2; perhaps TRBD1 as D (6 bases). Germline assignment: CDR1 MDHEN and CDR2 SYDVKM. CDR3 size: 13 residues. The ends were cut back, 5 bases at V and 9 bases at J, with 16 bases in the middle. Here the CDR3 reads CASSPQGFGSYTF. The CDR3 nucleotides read TGTGCCAGCAGTCCGCAGGGGTTTGGAAGCTACACCTTC.